This T cell receptor beta chain was identified in a study of T cell changes during pregnancy in multiple sclerosis. TCRdb's table, derived via immunoSEQ multiplex PCR, lists solely in-frame clones and lacks some. The data show some 31,000 clones, 91% seen once. The trim removed 3 bases at V and 8 bases at J, leaving 9 bases unmatched. The CDR3 is 15 amino acids. CDR1 KGHSH and CDR2 LQKENI come from the germline V gene. The specimen was CD8+ T cells from peripheral blood mononuclear cells, collected in the second trimester of pregnancy. This rearrangement joins TRBV18 to TRBJ2-1; 8 bases align to TRBD2. The receptor comes from a female donor in good health, enrolled as a control in a pregnancy study. This CDR3 is CASSPSAGGWDEQFF. DNA for the CDR3: TGTGCCAGCTCACCTTCCGCGGGGGGCTGGGATGAGCAGTTCTTC.